This T cell receptor beta chain appears in the sequencing data of a study of blood T cell repertoires in COVID-19. Study at large: COVID-19 samples from acute and convalescent phases originated in the United States, Italy and Spain. PBMCs, B-cell-depleted T cells, or T cells were the source of the cDNA or gDNA that made up the material.

The protocol was immunoSEQ multiplex PCR, while the TCRdb copy is restricted to in-frame clones and leaves out a portion. Of 180,000 or so clones in the sample, 84% were seen once. V was clipped by 0 bases and J by 0 bases, with 8 bases between them. Germline values: CDR1 KGHSH, CDR2 LQKENI. The CDR3 runs to 15 residues. The rearrangement uses TRBV18 and TRBJ1-1; unclear D gene. Sequenced input: peripheral blood. The sequence derives from a woman in her seventies with COVID-19, enrolled during active disease. The DNA for the CDR3 is TGTGCCAGCTCACCACCGGCCAGGATGAACACTGAAGCTTTCTTT. Amino acid sequence: CASSPPARMNTEAFF.